This T cell receptor (beta chain) was retrieved from a study of blood T cell repertoires in COVID-19. In the original workflow: Amplified reference gene primers provided the basis for estimating nucleated cell counts. Sequencing used immunoSEQ multiplex PCR; TCRdb keeps in-frame clones, though not all of them. The DNA was the basis for D and trimming; V, J and clone size are from that table. Here the sample spans roughly 70,000 clones, around 75% being singletons. Germline V lookup: CDR1 LGHDT, CDR2 YNNKEL (reference sequence). Trimming took 2 bases from V and 6 from J; bases not matched to a gene: 6. CDR3 length: 15 residues.

This chain uses TRBV3-1 (or the pseudogene TRBV3-2) with TRBJ2-1; TRBD2 matches 8 bases. The TCR sequence derives from a man between 65 and 79 years old with acute or convalescent COVID-19. The sample was peripheral blood. This CDR3 is CASSQIAGWRNEQFF. The CDR3 nucleotides read TGTGCCAGCAGCCAAATAGCGGGATGGCGCAATGAGCAGTTCTTC.